Listed here are 29 T cell receptor beta chains from one sample, sequenced in a study of CD8 T cells in Susac syndrome. RNA, at about 0.45 to 1 ug, was reverse transcribed with random hexamers. TCRdb independently ran MiXCR on the immunoSEQ multiplex PCR reads; one entry per CDR3 protein. The table includes about 180,000 distinct CDR3 sequences, about 95% detected once. Sequenced sample: CD4+ T cells from PBMCs. These TCRs come from a human donor with Susac syndrome.

This sequence joins TRBV5-6 and TRBJ2-7; D remains ambiguous. CDR1 is SGHDT, CDR2 YYEEEE, per germline. Trimming cost V 0 bases and J 0 bases, with 7 bases left between them. This CDR3 spans 14 amino acids. The CDR3 nucleotides are TGTGCCAGCAGCTTGGACCTTTTCTCCTACGAGCAGTACTTC. Its translation: CASSLDLFSYEQYF.

The chain has TRBV20-1 and TRBJ2-5; possible D gene TRBD2, 5 bases. The length of the CDR3 is 15 residues. V lost 2 bases, J lost 1 base, and 14 bases lay in between. Germline CDR1 and CDR2: DFQATT and SNEGSKA (reference sequence). The CDR3 spells CSARSSADFQETQYF. As DNA, the CDR3 is TGCAGTGCTAGATCCTCCGCGGACTTCCAAGAGACCCAGTACTTC.

V usage is TRBV6-2 or TRBV6-3 and J usage is TRBJ2-3; D not certain. The CDR3 runs 12 residues. The V and J ends lost 3 bases and 6 bases respectively, with 7 bases between them. Germline V gives CDR1 MNHEY, CDR2 SVGEGT. The CDR3 sequence is CASSYIGDTQYF. The CDR3 DNA follows: TGTGCCAGCAGTTATATAGGGGATACGCAGTATTTT.

The chain employs TRBV7-6 and TRBJ1-5; D not resolved. This CDR3 contains 16 residues. Germline V gene lookup returns CDR1 SGHVS and CDR2 FNYEAQ. The ends were cut back, 1 base at V and 4 bases at J, with 14 bases in the middle. The DNA of the CDR3 is TGTGCCAGCAGCTTAGGGCTCCCAGGCCTTAATCAGCCCCAGCATTTT. Residues: CASSLGLPGLNQPQHF.

The chain employs TRBV30 and TRBJ1-1, with D tentatively TRBD1 (5 bases). Germline CDR1 and CDR2: GTSNPN and SVGIG (reference sequence). The CDR3 sequence is 13 residues long. V shed 5 bases and J shed 0 bases, with 10 bases lying between them. The CDR3 sequence: CAWSTELNTEAFF. For the CDR3, the DNA is TGTGCCTGGTCGACAGAACTGAACACTGAAGCTTTCTTT. The full variable domain, in which reference TRBV30 and TRBJ1-1 provide the parts outside the CDR3, is SQTIHQWPATLVQPVGSPLSLECTVEGTSNPNLYWYRQAAGRGLQLLFYSVGIGQISSEVPQNLSASRPQDRQFILSSKKLLLSDSGFYLCAWSTELNTEAFFGQGTRLTVV.

The chain carries TRBV4-3 and TRBJ1-1, with 10 bases identical to TRBD1. V trimming: 0 bases; J trimming: 1 base; junction bases outside the gene matches: 5. CDR3 length equals 17 residues. The germline V gene encodes CDR1 LGHNA and CDR2 YSLEER. CDR3 loop: CASSQEDRQGANTEAFF. CDR3 nucleotide sequence: TGCGCCAGCAGCCAAGAGGACCGACAGGGGGCGAACACTGAAGCTTTCTTT.

The chain employs TRBV15 and TRBJ2-3; the match to TRBD2 covers 9 bases. J lost 2 bases, V lost 2 bases, and 2 bases had no gene match. The CDR3 runs 15 residues. CDR1 is LNHNV, CDR2 YYDKDF, per germline (reference sequence). The CDR3 DNA is TGTGCCACCAGCAGATCTAGCGGGATCACAGATACGCAGTATTTT. Translating gives CATSRSSGITDTQYF.

This sequence joins TRBV9 and TRBJ1-1; no definite D call. Trimming removed 0 bases at V and 6 bases at J, with 15 bases between. The CDR3 consists of 15 residues. Germline values: CDR1 SGDLS, CDR2 YYNGEE. In DNA form, the CDR3 reads TGTGCCAGCAGCGTAGAAGCGACCGGAAGGGCTGAAGCTTTCTTT. Amino acids: CASSVEATGRAEAFF. The full variable domain, completed using reference TRBV9 and TRBJ1-1, is DSGVTQTPKHLITATGQRVTLRCSPRSGDLSVYWYQQSLDQGLQFLIQYYNGEERAKGNILERFSAQQFPDLHSELNLSSLELGDSALYFCASSVEATGRAEAFFGQGTRLTVV.

In DNA form, the CDR3 reads TGTGCCAGCAGCTTAGACAGCGGAGGGCAAGAGACCCAGTACTTC. Its translation is CASSLDSGGQETQYF. The rearrangement joins TRBV7-2 to TRBJ2-5, with D maybe TRBD2 (6 bases). The germline CDR1 and CDR2 sequences are SGHTA and FQGNSA. The CDR3 runs 15 residues. V dropped 1 base and J dropped 2 bases, with 11 bases sitting between them. Drawing the rest from reference TRBV7-2 and TRBJ2-5, the complete variable domain is GAGVSQSPSNKVTEKGKDVELRCDPISGHTALYWYRQSLGQGLEFLIYFQGNSAPDKSGLPSDRFSAERTGGSVSTLTIQRTQQEDSAVYLCASSLDSGGQETQYFGPGTRLLVL.

The gene calls are TRBV12-3 or TRBV12-4 and TRBJ1-1; no firm D call. This CDR3 is 14 amino acids long. V lost 1 base, J lost 2 bases, and 8 bases lay in between. The CDR3 loop is CASSLVGPNTEAFF. DNA for the CDR3: TGTGCCAGCAGTTTAGTTGGACCCAACACTGAAGCTTTCTTT.

This rearrangement joins TRBV2 to TRBJ2-6; D is perhaps TRBD2 (5 bases). Per the germline V gene, CDR1 is SNHLY and CDR2 is FYNNEI. Trimming took 5 bases from V and 7 from J, leaving 15 bases between them. This CDR3 contains 15 residues. CDR3 DNA: TGTGCCAGCAGTCAGTGGACTGACGGCGCCAACGTCCTGACTTTC. Encoded protein: CASSQWTDGANVLTF.

The chain uses TRBV20-1 and TRBJ2-2; 7 positions agree with TRBD1. The germline V gene encodes CDR1 DFQATT and CDR2 SNEGSKA (reference sequence). Trimming took 5 bases from V and 2 from J; bases not matched to a gene: 8. The CDR3 sequence is 15 residues long. CDR3 sequence (DNA): TGCAGTGCTTCCTCGGGACAGTCTAACACCGGGGAGCTGTTTTTT. Amino acids: CSASSGQSNTGELFF.

The chain uses TRBV5-1 and TRBJ2-3, with 12 bases aligning to TRBD2. Germline V lookup: CDR1 SGHRS, CDR2 YFSETQ. J lost 4 bases, V lost 4 bases, and 7 bases had no gene match. The CDR3 has 16 amino acids. The CDR3 DNA reads TGCGCCAGCAGCCCAGCCCCTAGCGGGGGGGCAGATACGCAGTATTTT. Encoded protein: CASSPAPSGGADTQYF. Filled out from reference TRBV5-1 and TRBJ2-3, the complete variable domain reads KAGVTQTPRYLIKTRGQQVTLSCSPISGHRSVSWYQQTPGQGLQFLFEYFSETQRNKGNFPGRFSGRQFSNSRSEMNVSTLELGDSALYLCASSPAPSGGADTQYFGPGTRLTVL.

This clonotype was found once. The J gene is TRBJ2-7, the V gene TRBV6-2 or TRBV6-3; D gene ambiguous. Germline assignment: CDR1 MNHEY and CDR2 SVGEGT. CDR3 size: 12 residues. The V end was cut by 3 bases, the J end by 2 bases, with 5 bases between. The CDR3 region has the DNA TGTGCCAGCAGTTATAGAACCTACGAGCAGTACTTC. This codes for CASSYRTYEQYF.

This chain joins TRBV5-1 and TRBJ2-4; a weak D match, TRBD1 (6 bases). This CDR3 spans 15 amino acids. Germline CDR1 reads SGHRS; CDR2 reads YFSETQ. Deletions cut 4 bases from V and 8 bases from J, with 19 bases between. The CDR3 region is CASSLWDNKVDIQYF. The CDR3 nucleotides read TGCGCCAGCAGCCTTTGGGACAATAAAGTGGACATTCAGTACTTC.

V usage is TRBV20-1 and J usage is TRBJ1-1; D perhaps matches TRBD1 (5 bases). Germline CDR1 DFQATT, CDR2 SNEGSKA (reference sequence). This CDR3 region has 17 residues. Trimming took off 5 bases at V and 6 bases at J, with 28 bases between the two ends. The CDR3 DNA follows: TGCAGTGCTGGACGGAGGGGACCTCGTACGGCAGTACCTGAAGCTTTCTTT. Translated: CSAGRRGPRTAVPEAFF.

This chain joins TRBV14 and TRBJ2-1, with 10 bases aligning to TRBD2. The V and J ends lost 2 bases and 2 bases, in that order; junction bases with no gene match: 3. Germline V gene lookup returns CDR1 SGHDN and CDR2 FVKESK. The CDR3 is made up of 16 amino acids. Written as DNA, the CDR3 is TGTGCCAGCAGCCAACCTAGCGGGGGACCCTACAATGAGCAGTTCTTC. Protein sequence: CASSQPSGGPYNEQFF.

The chain uses TRBV15 and TRBJ2-7; no clear D gene. CDR1 LNHNV and CDR2 YYDKDF come from the germline V gene (reference sequence). The CDR3 covers 13 residues. Trimming stripped 0 bases from V and 6 bases from J, with 9 bases between. DNA for the CDR3: TGTGCCACCAGCAGAGATCGAGGCAGCGAGCAGTACTTC. Translating it yields CATSRDRGSEQYF.

This clonotype has just one count. This chain links TRBV30 with TRBJ2-7, with D perhaps TRBD1 (7 bases). Looked up from germline, CDR1 is GTSNPN and CDR2 is SVGIG (reference sequence). This CDR3 comprises 13 residues. The ends were cut back, 2 bases at V and 5 bases at J, with 13 bases in the middle. The CDR3 here is CAWSTQGEDEQYF. The CDR3 DNA follows: TGTGCCTGGAGTACGCAGGGGGAGGACGAGCAGTACTTC.

The chain employs TRBV5-1 and TRBJ1-6; no firm D call. This CDR3 comprises 15 residues. The V end lost 1 base, the J end lost 5 bases, and 10 bases lay between the germline ends. Per germline, CDR1 SGHRS and CDR2 YFSETQ. CDR3 DNA: TGCGCCAGCAGCTTGACACAGCTCAATAATTCACCCCTCCACTTT. Its protein is CASSLTQLNNSPLHF.

The chain has TRBV3-1 and TRBJ1-1; D uncertain. V shed 1 base and J shed 1 base, with 10 bases lying between them. Germline V gives CDR1 LGHDT, CDR2 YNNKEL (reference sequence). The CDR3 totals 15 residues. CDR3 amino acids: CASSQVPGRNTEAFF. The CDR3 bases are TGTGCCAGCAGCCAAGTCCCCGGGAGGAACACTGAAGCTTTCTTT.

V and J are TRBV18 and TRBJ1-2; possible D gene TRBD1, 5 bases. Trimming removed 9 bases at V and 4 bases at J, with 12 bases between. The germline V gene encodes CDR1 KGHSH and CDR2 LQKENI. The CDR3 covers 12 residues. The chain's CDR3 is CASRGDGYGYTF. CDR3 in DNA: TGTGCCAGTCGAGGGGATGGCTATGGCTACACCTTC.

The chain couples TRBV20-1 to TRBJ1-2, with 10 bases fitting TRBD1. CDR1 is DFQATT, CDR2 SNEGSKA, per germline (reference sequence). CDR3 length: 15 residues. V shed 0 bases and J 8 bases; nucleotides not matched to a gene: 9. CDR3 in amino acids: CSARDPGQGQGGYTF. The CDR3 nucleotides read TGCAGTGCTAGAGACCCGGGACAGGGGCAAGGCGGCTACACCTTC.

J is TRBJ2-7 and V is TRBV6-2 or TRBV6-3; D is possibly TRBD1 (6 bases). The germline V and J ends were trimmed by 6 bases and 2 bases, with 14 bases remaining between them. The CDR3 contains 14 residues. Germline CDR1 reads MNHEY; CDR2 reads SVGEGT. In DNA, the CDR3 is TGTGCCAGCAGAGATCCAGGGGTCCCCTACGAGCAGTACTTC. The encoded protein is CASRDPGVPYEQYF.

The J gene is TRBJ2-3, the V gene TRBV20-1, with D perhaps matching TRBD1 (6 bases). This CDR3 has 12 residues. Germline values: CDR1 DFQATT, CDR2 SNEGSKA (reference sequence). Between the trimmed V and J ends, which lost 3 bases and 3 bases, there was a span of 7 bases. The chain's CDR3 is CSASGTTDTQYF. CDR3 DNA: TGCAGTGCTAGTGGGACAACAGATACGCAGTATTTT.

The chain couples TRBV28 to TRBJ2-7; 14 bases fit TRBD2. CDR3 length equals 15 residues. V was pared by 5 bases and J by 3 bases, with 3 bases of the junction left unmatched. CDR1 and CDR2 (germline): MDHEN, SYDVKM. The chain's CDR3 is CASSMGLAGVYEQYF. DNA for the CDR3: TGTGCCAGCAGTATGGGACTAGCGGGAGTCTACGAGCAGTACTTC.

The V call is TRBV29-1, the J call TRBJ2-3; no definite D call. With 6 bases removed from V and 0 bases from J, the gap between germline ends came to 13 bases. This CDR3 region has 14 residues. Germline CDR1 reads SQVTM; CDR2 reads ANQGSEA. The CDR3 region is CSVALVSSTDTQYF. The CDR3 bases are TGCAGCGTGGCCTTGGTGTCTAGCACAGATACGCAGTATTTT.

This chain connects TRBV20-1 to TRBJ2-7; D is undetermined. V was pared by 1 base and J by 3 bases, with 13 bases between. The CDR3 is made up of 14 amino acids. Germline CDR1 and CDR2: DFQATT and SNEGSKA (reference sequence). CDR3 sequence: CSARARTEDYEQYF. CDR3 sequence (DNA): TGCAGTGCTAGAGCCAGGACCGAAGACTACGAGCAGTACTTC.

The chain uses TRBV9 and TRBJ2-1, with 9 bases lining up with TRBD2. J gave up 1 base and V 4 bases, and 6 bases lay outside the gene matches. The CDR3 contains 16 residues. Germline-derived CDR1 and CDR2 are SGDLS and YYNGEE. CDR3: CASSPIAGGSYNEQFF. DNA for the CDR3: TGTGCCAGCAGCCCTATCGCGGGAGGGTCCTACAATGAGCAGTTCTTC.